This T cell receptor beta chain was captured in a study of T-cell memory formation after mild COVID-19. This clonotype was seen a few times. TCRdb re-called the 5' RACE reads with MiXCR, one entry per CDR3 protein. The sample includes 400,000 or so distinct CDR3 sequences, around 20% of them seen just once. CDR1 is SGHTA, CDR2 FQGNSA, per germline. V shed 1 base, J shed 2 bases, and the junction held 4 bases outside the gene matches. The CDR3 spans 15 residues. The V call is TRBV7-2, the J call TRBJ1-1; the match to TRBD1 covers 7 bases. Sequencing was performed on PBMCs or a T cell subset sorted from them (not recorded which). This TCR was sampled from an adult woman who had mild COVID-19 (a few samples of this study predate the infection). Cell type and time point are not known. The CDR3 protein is CASSLETGTNTEAFF. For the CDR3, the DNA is TGTGCCAGCAGCTTAGAGACAGGGACCAACACTGAAGCTTTCTTT.